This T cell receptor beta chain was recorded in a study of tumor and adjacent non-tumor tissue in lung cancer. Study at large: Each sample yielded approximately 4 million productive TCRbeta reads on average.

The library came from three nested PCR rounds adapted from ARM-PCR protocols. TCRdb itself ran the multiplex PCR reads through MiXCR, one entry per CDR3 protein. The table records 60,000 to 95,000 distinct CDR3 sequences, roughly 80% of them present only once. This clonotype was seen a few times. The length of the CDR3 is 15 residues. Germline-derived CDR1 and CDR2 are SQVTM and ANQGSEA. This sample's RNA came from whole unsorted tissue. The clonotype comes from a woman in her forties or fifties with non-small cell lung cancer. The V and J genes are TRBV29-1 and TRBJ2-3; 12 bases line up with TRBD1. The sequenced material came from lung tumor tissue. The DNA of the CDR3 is TGCAACGTAGAAATCCGGGACAGGGGGCGGGATGCGCAGTATTTT. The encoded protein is CNVEIRDRGRDAQYF.